This T cell receptor (beta chain) originates from a study of spatial heterogeneity in lung cancer. About the study: Matched bulk RNA-seq provided a T cell module score, and TCR transcript counts in tumor regions correlated strongly with it.

Documented time point: sample taken at primary tumor resection. The sequenced material consisted of unsorted whole RNA from tumor, nontumor lung or frozen PBMC. The ends lost 7 bases at V and 5 bases at J; junction bases unmatched: 6. The CDR3 is made up of 13 amino acids. Findings and limits, study-wide: In tumors, expanded intratumoral alpha and beta TCR counts tracked mutation counts.

TCRdb analysed the 5' RACE reads with MiXCR anew, one entry per CDR3 protein. The data show under 20,000 distinct CDR3 sequences, roughly 10% seen once. Comments on this clonotype: The antigen is undetermined. For a library built for alpha chains, this beta chain is a stray read; little rests on its size.

The input for sequencing was lung tumor tissue, taken at surgery. The rearrangement joins TRBV12-3 or TRBV12-4 to TRBJ1-1, with TRBD1 matching over 8 bases. The clonotype comes from a female donor with early-stage non-small cell lung cancer. The CDR3 here is CASIATGGTEAFF. The CDR3 DNA is TGTGCCAGCATCGCCACAGGGGGGACTGAAGCTTTCTTT.